These 27 T cell receptor beta chains share one sample of origin, sequenced in a study of T cell responses to AZD1222 COVID-19 vaccine. The data were produced by immunoSEQ multiplex PCR, yet TCRdb's version contains in-frame clones alone and is incomplete. The sample consists of about 59,000 clones, 85% to 90% of them appearing once. This specimen consisted of peripheral blood, obtained 28 days after the second AZD1222 dose. All receptors derive from an adult who received the AZD1222 COVID-19 vaccine.

The genes are TRBV28 and TRBJ1-1; no clear D gene. Trimming pared 5 bases from V and 4 bases from J, leaving 8 bases between. CDR1 is MDHEN, CDR2 SYDVKM, per germline. The CDR3 has 12 residues. This chain's CDR3 is CASSKSGTEAFF. The CDR3 DNA sequence: TGTGCCAGCAGTAAATCGGGCACTGAAGCTTTCTTT.

This clone was counted only a few times. The rearrangement links TRBV7-9 to TRBJ2-1; D is unclear. Germline V gives CDR1 SEHNR, CDR2 FQNEAQ (reference sequence). Trimming cost V 4 bases and J 8 bases, with 15 bases left between them. The CDR3 contains 14 residues. Here the CDR3 DNA reads TGTGCCAGCAGCTCGAAGAAAATAGACGATGAGCAGTTCTTC. It specifies CASSSKKIDDEQFF. Together with reference TRBV7-9 and TRBJ2-1, the CDR3 gives the full variable domain: DTGVSQNPRHKITKRGQNVTFRCDPISEHNRLYWYRQTLGQGPEFLTYFQNEAQLEKSRLLSDRFSAERPKGSFSTLEIQRTEQGDSAMYLCASSSKKIDDEQFFGPGTRLTVL.

The J gene is TRBJ2-5, the V gene TRBV3-1 (or the pseudogene TRBV3-2), with D possibly matching TRBD1 (5 bases). Looked up from germline, CDR1 is LGHDT and CDR2 is YNNKEL (reference sequence). The CDR3 consists of 15 residues. V shed 0 bases and J shed 2 bases, with 10 bases lying between them. The CDR3 DNA is TGTGCCAGCAGCCAAGACTCATACAGGCAAGAGACCCAGTACTTC. It yields the protein CASSQDSYRQETQYF.

The V and J genes are TRBV19 and TRBJ1-5; TRBD1 matches 10 bases. This CDR3 has 15 residues. Germline assignment: CDR1 LNHDA and CDR2 SQIVND (reference sequence). The ends lost 8 bases at V and 1 base at J; junction bases unmatched: 5. The CDR3 loop reads CASRDRGKSNQPQHF. The CDR3, as DNA: TGTGCCAGTCGGGACAGGGGAAAGAGCAATCAGCCCCAGCATTTT.

In this sample, this clone turned up a few times. This sequence joins TRBV9 and TRBJ1-2; no clear D gene. With 5 bases removed from V and 5 bases from J, the gap between germline ends came to 10 bases. This CDR3 is 12 amino acids long. Germline V gene lookup returns CDR1 SGDLS and CDR2 YYNGEE. The CDR3 reads CASSHPIYGYTF. For the CDR3, the DNA is TGTGCCAGCAGTCACCCGATTTATGGCTACACCTTC.

The CDR3 loop is CASSFRGPLEQYF. For the CDR3, the DNA is TGTGCCAGCAGCTTTCGGGGCCCCCTCGAGCAGTACTTC. V is TRBV5-6 and J is TRBJ2-7; D could derive from TRBD1 or TRBD2 (5 bases each). Germline lookup yields CDR1 SGHDT and CDR2 YYEEEE. The length of the CDR3 is 13 residues. The V and J ends lost 2 bases and 6 bases respectively, with 12 bases between them. The whole variable domain, filled in from reference TRBV5-6 and TRBJ2-7, reads DAGVTQSPTHLIKTRGQQVTLRCSPKSGHDTVSWYQQALGQGPQFIFQYYEEEERQRGNFPDRFSGHQFPNYSSELNVNALLLGDSALYLCASSFRGPLEQYFGPGTRLTVT.

The genes are TRBV10-3 and TRBJ2-3; TRBD2 aligns across 8 bases. Trimming removed 3 bases from V and 2 bases from J; junction bases left unmatched: 7. Germline lookup yields CDR1 ENHRY and CDR2 SYGVKD. The CDR3 runs to 16 residues. CDR3 protein: CAISDPLSGNTDTQYF. The CDR3 region has the DNA TGTGCCATCAGTGATCCTCTTAGCGGGAACACAGATACGCAGTATTTT.

This chain joins TRBV12-3 or TRBV12-4 and TRBJ1-3; perhaps TRBD1 as D (6 bases). The CDR3 runs to 13 residues. Between the trimmed V and J ends, which lost 8 bases and 7 bases, there was a span of 15 bases. The CDR3 nucleotides are TGTGCCAGCGCAAAGACAGGAATCAACACCATATATTTT. Residues: CASAKTGINTIYF.

This rearrangement joins TRBV5-1 to TRBJ1-6; D remains ambiguous. CDR3 length: 14 residues. Trimming took 2 bases from V and 9 from J, leaving 12 bases between them. From germline, CDR1 is SGHRS and CDR2 YFSETQ. In DNA, the CDR3 is TGCGCCAGCAGCTTTACCGGTTGGGGTTCACCCCTCCACTTT. This translates into CASSFTGWGSPLHF.

The genes are TRBV7-9 and TRBJ1-5; D is undetermined. The V gene lost 5 bases and the J gene lost 0 bases, with 11 bases spanning the gap. The germline gives CDR1 SEHNR, CDR2 FQNEAQ (reference sequence). CDR3 size: 15 residues. CDR3 region: CASSLMGGSNQPQHF. DNA of the CDR3: TGTGCCAGCAGCCTGATGGGCGGTAGCAATCAGCCCCAGCATTTT. The full variable domain, completed using reference TRBV7-9 and TRBJ1-5, is DTGVSQNPRHKITKRGQNVTFRCDPISEHNRLYWYRQTLGQGPEFLTYFQNEAQLEKSRLLSDRFSAERPKGSFSTLEIQRTEQGDSAMYLCASSLMGGSNQPQHFGDGTRLSIL.

V and J are TRBV2 and TRBJ2-1, with 8 bases identical to TRBD2. After removal of 2 bases from V and 6 bases from J, the junction contained 6 bases not matched to a gene. The CDR3 has 15 residues. Germline V CDR1 and CDR2: SNHLY, FYNNEI. The CDR3 loop reads CASSEQAGVFNEQFF. CDR3 bases: TGTGCCAGCAGTGAACAAGCGGGGGTTTTCAATGAGCAGTTCTTC.

This sequence joins TRBV18 and TRBJ2-7; D remains unclear. V was cut by 6 bases and J by 5 bases, with 8 bases left in between. From germline, CDR1 is KGHSH and CDR2 LQKENI. The CDR3 spans 11 residues. CDR3 sequence reads: CASSPGDEQYF. CDR3 nucleotides: TGTGCCAGCTCCCCTGGAGACGAGCAGTACTTC.

V is TRBV5-1 and J is TRBJ2-1; 7 bases are shared with TRBD2. This CDR3 region has 15 residues. The trim removed 4 bases at V and 8 bases at J, leaving 12 bases unmatched. Germline CDR1 is SGHRS and CDR2 is YFSETQ. CDR3 amino acids: CASSGTSDPEYEQFF. The DNA of the CDR3 is TGCGCCAGCAGCGGAACTAGCGACCCTGAGTATGAGCAGTTCTTC.

The chain recombines TRBV19 with TRBJ1-6; the D is unclear. Germline V CDR1 and CDR2: LNHDA, SQIVND (reference sequence). Trimming took off 7 bases at V and 5 bases at J, with 9 bases between the two ends. This CDR3 spans 13 amino acids. DNA for the CDR3: TGTGCCAGTAAGGGTTACAATAATTCACCCCTCCACTTT. Its translation is CASKGYNNSPLHF.

The chain recombines TRBV7-6 with TRBJ2-7, with 8 bases aligning to TRBD1. Germline V gene sequence: CDR1 SGHVS, CDR2 FNYEAQ. The CDR3 length is 13 residues. Germline trimming cut 8 bases from V and 0 bases from J; bases unmatched to any gene: 3. CDR3 sequence: CASGTGSSYEQYF. As DNA, the CDR3 is TGTGCCAGCGGGACAGGAAGCTCCTACGAGCAGTACTTC.

The rearrangement joins TRBV19 to TRBJ2-7; 9 positions match TRBD1. J lost 3 bases, V lost 4 bases, and 4 bases had no gene match. The CDR3 covers 14 residues. Germline V gives CDR1 LNHDA, CDR2 SQIVND (reference sequence). The CDR3, as DNA: TGTGCCAGTAGTAGATGGGACAGGGTCTACGAGCAGTACTTC. It encodes CASSRWDRVYEQYF.

The rearrangement joins TRBV5-1 to TRBJ1-3; 7 bases map to TRBD1. The CDR3 sequence is 16 residues long. Unmatched junction bases numbered 3, after V lost 0 bases and J lost 0 bases. Germline V gene sequence: CDR1 SGHRS, CDR2 YFSETQ. The CDR3 DNA reads as TGCGCCAGCAGCTTGGCAGGGGGAATCTCTGGAAACACCATATATTTT. It is translated as CASSLAGGISGNTIYF.

The chain couples TRBV28 to TRBJ1-5; D is unresolved. CDR3 length: 11 residues. CDR1 is MDHEN and CDR2 is SYDVKM in the germline V gene. V lost 5 bases, J lost 9 bases, and 8 bases lay in between. DNA for the CDR3: TGTGCCAGCAGTAGCGTGGGGCCCCAGCATTTT. Translating it yields CASSSVGPQHF.

The chain uses TRBV30 and TRBJ1-2; D is ambiguous. The V gene's germline CDR1 is GTSNPN and CDR2 SVGIG (reference sequence). Between the trimmed V and J ends, which lost 2 bases and 10 bases, there was a span of 14 bases. This CDR3 is 12 amino acids long. In DNA, the CDR3 is TGTGCCTGGAGTCTGGGGTCGGGTATCTACACCTTC. It specifies CAWSLGSGIYTF. The variable domain in full, completed from reference TRBV30 and TRBJ1-2, reads SQTIHQWPATLVQPVGSPLSLECTVEGTSNPNLYWYRQAAGRGLQLLFYSVGIGQISSEVPQNLSASRPQDRQFILSSKKLLLSDSGFYLCAWSLGSGIYTFGSGTRLTVV.

The chain employs TRBV4-2 and TRBJ1-5, with TRBD1 as a possible D gene (5 bases). The ends were cut back, 0 bases at V and 2 bases at J, with 11 bases in the middle. Germline-derived CDR1 and CDR2 are LGHNA and YNFKEQ. This CDR3 has 16 amino acids. CDR3 protein: CASSQDQGTGNQPQHF. In nucleotides, the CDR3 is TGTGCCAGCAGCCAAGATCAAGGGACGGGCAATCAGCCCCAGCATTTT.

V gene TRBV21-1 combines with J gene TRBJ2-2; the table calls TRBD1, which could not be checked here. TRBV21-1 counts as a pseudogene. This CDR3 is built from 15 residues. The CDR3 nucleotides read TGTGCCAGCAGCAGCGACAGTAGATCCACCGGGGAGCTGTTTTTT. Amino acids: CASSSDSRSTGELFF.

The gene calls are TRBV21-1 and TRBJ2-7. TRBV21-1 is a recognized pseudogene. The CDR3 contains 16 residues. CDR3 DNA sequence: TGTGCCAGCAGCAAAGATGTAGGTCAGGAGCGCTACGAGCAGTACTTC. Its translation is CASSKDVGQERYEQYF.

V usage is TRBV10-3 and J usage is TRBJ2-7; D is ambiguous. The germline V gene encodes CDR1 ENHRY and CDR2 SYGVKD. There are 14 residues in the CDR3. V was trimmed by 0 bases and J by 0 bases, leaving 6 bases between them. CDR3 sequence: CAISESSASYEQYF. The CDR3 nucleotides are TGTGCCATCAGTGAGTCGTCGGCCTCCTACGAGCAGTACTTC.

Only one count was recorded for this clone. Compared with germline, one end of the junction differs, possibly owing to a read error. The gene calls are TRBV19 and TRBJ1-5; a possible D gene is TRBD1 (5 bases). The germline V gene encodes CDR1 LNHDA and CDR2 SQIVND (reference sequence). The CDR3 is made up of 17 amino acids. The CDR3 reads CASNIAASRGSNQPQHF. The DNA of the CDR3 is TGTGCCAGTAATATAGCGGCAAGTAGGGGAAGTAATCAGCCCCAGCATTTT.

The chain recombines TRBV4-1 with TRBJ1-6; 12 positions match TRBD1. CDR3 length equals 19 residues. In germline, CDR1 is MGHRA, CDR2 YSYEKL. The junction had 14 bases not matched to a gene; V was cut back by 4 bases and J by 7 bases. CDR3 loop: CASSPVGTGGGVGNSPLHF. CDR3 nucleotides: TGCGCCAGCAGCCCGGTGGGGACAGGGGGCGGCGTGGGGAATTCACCCCTCCACTTT.

J is TRBJ1-1 and V is TRBV7-6; no reliable D call. CDR1 is SGHVS and CDR2 is FNYEAQ in the germline V gene. Trimming shortened V by 0 bases and J by 1 base, and 12 bases separated the two germline ends. The CDR3 is 16 residues long. This CDR3 is CASSLAPLSGNTEAFF. In DNA, the CDR3 is TGTGCCAGCAGCTTAGCGCCCCTCTCTGGGAACACTGAAGCTTTCTTT.

The chain couples TRBV27 to TRBJ2-1; TRBD1 aligns across 10 bases. CDR1 is MNHEY, CDR2 SMNVEV, per germline (reference sequence). The CDR3 has 19 amino acids. The J segment lost 1 base and the V segment lost 2 bases, leaving 11 bases of the junction unmatched. The CDR3: CASSLLPGQGKGSYNEQFF. CDR3 nucleotide sequence: TGTGCCAGCAGTTTACTTCCGGGACAGGGGAAGGGGTCCTACAATGAGCAGTTCTTC.